This record covers a single T cell receptor (beta chain). Antigen specificity is unknown. The data derive from a study of cytomegalovirus exposure and HLA in healthy donors. Across the whole study: Across around 400 genotyped donors, 81% landed in the Caucasian-associated ancestry cluster. General study results and limits: In presence/absence analyses, roughly uniform sequencing depth across donors was assumed.

This CDR3 comprises 16 residues. V gave up 1 base and J gave up 1 base; unmatched junction bases: 6. Germline CDR1 and CDR2: SGHVS and FQNEAQ. Use of 60 Vbeta and 13 Jbeta primers characterized the PCR. Libraries were prepared by immunoSEQ multiplex PCR; TCRdb keeps only in-frame clonotypes and omits some of them. The sample has some 130,000 clones, roughly two thirds seen once. J is TRBJ2-7 and V is TRBV7-8; 8 bases align to TRBD1. The sequenced material came from PBMCs. The TCR comes from a man aged 25-45 years in good health and CMV-seropositive. The DNA for the CDR3 is TGTGCCAGCAGCTTAGAAATGACAGGGGTATCCTACGAGCAGTACTTC. The encoded protein is CASSLEMTGVSYEQYF. Together with reference TRBV7-8 and TRBJ2-7, the CDR3 gives the full variable domain: GAGVSQSPRYKVAKRGQDVALRCDPISGHVSLFWYQQALGQGPEFLTYFQNEAQLDKSGLPSDRFFAERPEGSVSTLKIQRTQQEDSAVYLCASSLEMTGVSYEQYFGPGTRLTVT.